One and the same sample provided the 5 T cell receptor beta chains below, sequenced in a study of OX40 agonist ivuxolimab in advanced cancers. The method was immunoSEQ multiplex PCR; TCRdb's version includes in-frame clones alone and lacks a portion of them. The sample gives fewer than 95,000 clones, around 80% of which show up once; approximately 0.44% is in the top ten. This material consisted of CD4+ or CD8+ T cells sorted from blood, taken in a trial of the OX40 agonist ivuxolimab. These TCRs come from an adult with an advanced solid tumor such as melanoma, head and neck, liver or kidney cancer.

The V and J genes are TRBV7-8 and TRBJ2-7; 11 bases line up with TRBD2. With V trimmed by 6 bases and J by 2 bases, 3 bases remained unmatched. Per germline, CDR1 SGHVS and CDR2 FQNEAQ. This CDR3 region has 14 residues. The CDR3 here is CASRLTSGAYEQYF. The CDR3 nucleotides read TGTGCCAGCAGATTGACTAGCGGGGCCTACGAGCAGTACTTC.

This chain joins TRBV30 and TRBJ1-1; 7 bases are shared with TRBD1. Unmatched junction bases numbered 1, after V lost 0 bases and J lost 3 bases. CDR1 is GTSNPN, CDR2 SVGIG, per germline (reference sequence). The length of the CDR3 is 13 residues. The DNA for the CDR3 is TGTGCCTGGAGTGTACAGGGGTACACTGAAGCTTTCTTT. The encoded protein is CAWSVQGYTEAFF.

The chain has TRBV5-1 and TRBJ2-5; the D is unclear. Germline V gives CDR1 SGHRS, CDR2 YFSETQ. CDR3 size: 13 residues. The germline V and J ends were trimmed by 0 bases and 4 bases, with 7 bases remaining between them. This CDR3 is CASSLGFGETQYF. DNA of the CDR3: TGCGCCAGCAGCTTGGGCTTCGGAGAGACCCAGTACTTC.

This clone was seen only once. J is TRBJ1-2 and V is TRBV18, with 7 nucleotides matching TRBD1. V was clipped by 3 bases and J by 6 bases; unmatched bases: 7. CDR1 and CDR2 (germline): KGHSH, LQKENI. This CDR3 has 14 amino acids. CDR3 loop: CASSPQTGNHGYTF. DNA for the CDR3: TGTGCCAGCTCACCCCAGACAGGGAACCATGGCTACACCTTC.

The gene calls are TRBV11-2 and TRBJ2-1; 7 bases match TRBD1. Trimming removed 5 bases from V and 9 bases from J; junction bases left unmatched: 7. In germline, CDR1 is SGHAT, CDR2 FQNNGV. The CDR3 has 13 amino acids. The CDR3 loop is CASSLRQGVEQFF. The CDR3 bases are TGTGCCAGCAGCCTTCGACAGGGCGTTGAGCAGTTCTTC.